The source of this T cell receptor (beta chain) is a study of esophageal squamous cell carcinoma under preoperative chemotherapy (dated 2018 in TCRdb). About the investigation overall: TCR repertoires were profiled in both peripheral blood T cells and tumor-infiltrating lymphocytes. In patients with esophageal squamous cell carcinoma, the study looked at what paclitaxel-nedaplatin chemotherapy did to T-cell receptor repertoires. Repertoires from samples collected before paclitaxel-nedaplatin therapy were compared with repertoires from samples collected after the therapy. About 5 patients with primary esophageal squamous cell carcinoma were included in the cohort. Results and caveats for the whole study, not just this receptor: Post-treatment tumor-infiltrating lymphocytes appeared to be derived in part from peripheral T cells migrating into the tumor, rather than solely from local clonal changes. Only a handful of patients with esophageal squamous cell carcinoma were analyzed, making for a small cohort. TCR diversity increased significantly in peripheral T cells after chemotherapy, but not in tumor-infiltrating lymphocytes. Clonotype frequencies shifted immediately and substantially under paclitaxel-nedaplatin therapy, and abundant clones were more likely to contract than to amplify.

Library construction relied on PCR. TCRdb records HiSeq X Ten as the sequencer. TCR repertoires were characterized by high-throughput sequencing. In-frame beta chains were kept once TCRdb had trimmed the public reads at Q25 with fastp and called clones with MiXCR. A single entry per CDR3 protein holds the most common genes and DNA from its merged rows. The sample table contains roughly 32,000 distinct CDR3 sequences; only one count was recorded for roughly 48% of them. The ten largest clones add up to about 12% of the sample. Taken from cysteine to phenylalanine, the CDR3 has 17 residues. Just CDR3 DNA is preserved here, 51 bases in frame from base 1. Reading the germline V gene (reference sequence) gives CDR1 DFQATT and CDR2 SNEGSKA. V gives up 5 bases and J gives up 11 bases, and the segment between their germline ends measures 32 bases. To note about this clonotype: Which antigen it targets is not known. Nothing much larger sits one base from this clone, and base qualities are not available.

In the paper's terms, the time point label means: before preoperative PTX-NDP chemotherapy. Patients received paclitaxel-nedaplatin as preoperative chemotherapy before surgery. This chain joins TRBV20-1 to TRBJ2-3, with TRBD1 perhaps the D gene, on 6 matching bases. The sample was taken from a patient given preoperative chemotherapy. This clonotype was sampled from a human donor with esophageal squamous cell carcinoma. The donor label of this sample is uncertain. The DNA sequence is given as TGCAGTGCTCCCACCCTAAAGACAGGCCAAGTTGATGTTGGGCAGTATTTT. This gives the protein CSAPTLKTGQVDVGQYF.